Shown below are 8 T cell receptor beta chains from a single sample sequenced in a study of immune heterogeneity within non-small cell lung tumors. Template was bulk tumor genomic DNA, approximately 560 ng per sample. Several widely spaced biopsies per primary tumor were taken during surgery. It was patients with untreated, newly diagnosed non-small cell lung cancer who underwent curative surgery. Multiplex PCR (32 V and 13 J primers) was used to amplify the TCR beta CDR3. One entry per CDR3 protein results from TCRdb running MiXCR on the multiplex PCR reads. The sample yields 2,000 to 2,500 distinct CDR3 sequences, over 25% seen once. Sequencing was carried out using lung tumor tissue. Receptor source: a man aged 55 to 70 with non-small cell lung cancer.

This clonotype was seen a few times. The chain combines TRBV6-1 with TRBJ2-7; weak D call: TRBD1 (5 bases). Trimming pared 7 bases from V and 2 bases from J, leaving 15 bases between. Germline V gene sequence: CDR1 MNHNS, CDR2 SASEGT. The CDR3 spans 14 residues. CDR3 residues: CASMQGVKTYEQYF. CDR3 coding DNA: TGTGCCAGCATGCAAGGGGTTAAGACCTACGAGCAGTACTTC.

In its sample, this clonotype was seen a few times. Here the CDR3 reads CASSSEVNEQFF. The DNA of the CDR3 is TGTGCCAGCAGCAGTGAGGTTAATGAGCAGTTCTTC. The V and J genes are TRBV2 and TRBJ2-1; no clear D gene. Germline CDR1 and CDR2: SNHLY and FYNNEI. V dropped 6 bases and J dropped 7 bases, with 10 bases sitting between them. The CDR3 sequence is 12 residues long.

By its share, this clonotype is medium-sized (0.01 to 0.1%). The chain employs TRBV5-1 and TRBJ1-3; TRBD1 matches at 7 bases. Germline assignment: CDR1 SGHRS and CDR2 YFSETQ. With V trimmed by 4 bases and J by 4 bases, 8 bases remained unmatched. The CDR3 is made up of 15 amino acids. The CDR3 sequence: CASSALTGSGNTIYF. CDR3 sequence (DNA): TGCGCCAGCAGCGCACTGACAGGGTCCGGAAACACCATATATTTT.

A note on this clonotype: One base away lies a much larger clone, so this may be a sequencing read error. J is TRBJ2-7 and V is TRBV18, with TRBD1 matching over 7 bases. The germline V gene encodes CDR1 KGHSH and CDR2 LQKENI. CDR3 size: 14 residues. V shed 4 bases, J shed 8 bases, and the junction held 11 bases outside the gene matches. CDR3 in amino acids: CASSLPGQYNQQYF. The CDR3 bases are TGTGCCAGCTCACTACCGGGACAGTATAACCAGCAGTACTTC.

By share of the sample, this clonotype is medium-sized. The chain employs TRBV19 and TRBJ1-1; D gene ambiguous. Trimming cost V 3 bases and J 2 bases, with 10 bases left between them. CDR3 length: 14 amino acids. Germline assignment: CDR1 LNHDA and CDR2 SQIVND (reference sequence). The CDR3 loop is CASSIAVPNTEAFF. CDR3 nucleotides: TGTGCCAGTAGTATCGCAGTACCCAACACTGAAGCTTTCTTT. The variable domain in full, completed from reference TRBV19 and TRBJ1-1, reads DGGITQSPKYLFRKEGQNVTLSCEQNLNHDAMYWYRQDPGQGLRLIYYSQIVNDFQKGDIAEGYSVSREKKESFPLTVTSAQKNPTAFYLCASSIAVPNTEAFFGQGTRLTVV.

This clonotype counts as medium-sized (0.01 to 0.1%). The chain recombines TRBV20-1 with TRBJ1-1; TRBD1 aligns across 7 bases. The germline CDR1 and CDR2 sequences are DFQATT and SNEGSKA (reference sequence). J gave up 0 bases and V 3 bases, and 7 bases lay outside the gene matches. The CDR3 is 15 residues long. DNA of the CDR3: TGCAGTGCTAGCCCCAGACAGGGCATGAACACTGAAGCTTTCTTT. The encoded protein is CSASPRQGMNTEAFF.

The CDR3 DNA reads TGCGCCAGCAGCCGAGAACAGCCCCAGCATTTT. It specifies CASSREQPQHF. This rearrangement joins TRBV4-3 to TRBJ1-5; no clear D gene. Deletions cut 4 bases from V and 7 bases from J, with 5 bases between. This CDR3 comprises 11 residues. CDR1 LGHNA and CDR2 YSLEER come from the germline V gene.

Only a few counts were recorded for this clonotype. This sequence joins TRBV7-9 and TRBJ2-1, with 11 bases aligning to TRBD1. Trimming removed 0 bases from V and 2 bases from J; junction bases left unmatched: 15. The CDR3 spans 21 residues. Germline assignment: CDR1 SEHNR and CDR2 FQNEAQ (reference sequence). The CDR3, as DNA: TGTGCCAGCAGCTTAGCGAACAGGGACGGGACAGGGGGAGAAACCTACAATGAGCAGTTCTTC. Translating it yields CASSLANRDGTGGETYNEQFF.